These 16 T cell receptor beta chains came from one sample sequenced in a study of sequential checkpoint blockade in melanoma. TCRdb's copy holds only in-frame clones and misses some; the assay was immunoSEQ multiplex PCR. In the table there are some 9,600 clones, approximately 25% of which are singletons. Treatment given: randomized to nivolumab then ipilimumab (arm A) or the reverse (arm B). This material consisted of tumor tissue (inferred from file names), taken from a patient given nivolumab and ipilimumab in sequence. The receptors come from a human donor with melanoma.

The V call is TRBV5-1, the J call TRBJ1-1, with D possibly matching TRBD1 (5 bases). Per the germline V gene, CDR1 is SGHRS and CDR2 is YFSETQ. The CDR3 is made up of 15 amino acids. The V end was cut by 0 bases, the J end by 5 bases, with 14 bases between. Written as DNA, the CDR3 is TGCGCCAGCAGCTTGGCCCCAGGGCGAGGAACTGAAGCTTTCTTT. It encodes CASSLAPGRGTEAFF.

This clone was seen repeatedly, ten times or more. The gene calls are TRBV11-3 and TRBJ2-1; D possibly uses TRBD1 or TRBD2 (5 bases each). V lost 1 base and J lost 2, with 6 bases in between. Germline CDR1 is SGHNT and CDR2 is YENEEA. The CDR3 contains 14 residues. The CDR3 is CASSLGDAYNEQFF. In DNA, the CDR3 is TGTGCCAGCAGCTTAGGGGACGCCTACAATGAGCAGTTCTTC.

The V and J genes are TRBV5-1 and TRBJ2-2, with unresolved D. The CDR3 runs to 15 residues. Per the germline V gene, CDR1 is SGHRS and CDR2 is YFSETQ. V was trimmed by 0 bases and J by 0 bases, leaving 6 bases between them. The CDR3 region has the DNA TGCGCCAGCAGCTTGGCTCAGCCGAACACCGGGGAGCTGTTTTTT. Its protein product is CASSLAQPNTGELFF.

This chain links TRBV6-8 with TRBJ2-7; 8 bases line up with TRBD1. Germline loops: CDR1 MNHGY, CDR2 SAAAGT. This CDR3 has 14 amino acids. V trimming: 7 bases; J trimming: 5 bases; junction bases outside the gene matches: 10. The CDR3 protein is CASTGQGNPHEQYF. As DNA, the CDR3 is TGTGCCAGCACTGGACAGGGAAATCCCCACGAGCAGTACTTC.

CDR3: CASSEIGGGSSNQPQHF. For the CDR3, the DNA is TGTGCCAGCAGTGAAATAGGGGGCGGCTCGAGCAATCAGCCCCAGCATTTT. The chain employs TRBV9 and TRBJ1-5, with 7 bases lining up with TRBD1. The CDR3 loop spans 17 amino acids. CDR1 SGDLS and CDR2 YYNGEE come from the germline V gene. V was clipped by 5 bases and J by 1 base; unmatched bases: 12.

This clone was seen more than once but under ten times. J is TRBJ2-3 and V is TRBV6-8, with unresolved D. Germline CDR1 and CDR2: MNHGY and SAAAGT. This CDR3 has 18 residues. V was shortened by 0 bases and J by 1 base, with 17 bases between the two germline ends. The CDR3 reads CASSYSGFGSVGTDTQYF. In nucleotides, the CDR3 is TGTGCCAGCAGTTACTCGGGTTTTGGGTCCGTGGGCACAGATACGCAGTATTTT.

This clone showed up many times. The chain carries TRBV1 and TRBJ1-1. TRBV1 is classified as a pseudogene. This CDR3 region has 14 residues. This CDR3 is CASNSPGPNTEAFF. The CDR3 DNA reads TGCGCCAGTAACAGTCCGGGACCGAACACTGAAGCTTTCTTT.

The V gene is TRBV11-3, the J gene TRBJ1-6, with TRBD1 matching over 9 bases. The CDR3 runs 15 residues. The V gene's germline CDR1 is SGHNT and CDR2 YENEEA. Trimming at V came to 5 bases and at J to 9 bases, leaving 8 bases not matched to a gene. CDR3 bases: TGTGCCAGCAGCGGGAGGACAGGGGAACCTTCACCCCTCCACTTT. Translation gives CASSGRTGEPSPLHF.

This clone occurred many times. This sequence joins TRBV6-8 and TRBJ1-5; D not certain. The V end was cut by 2 bases, the J end by 9 bases, with 11 bases between. CDR1 is MNHGY and CDR2 is SAAAGT in the germline V gene. The CDR3 covers 13 residues. CDR3 residues: CASSYPLKGPQHF. The CDR3 DNA reads TGTGCCAGCAGTTACCCCCTCAAGGGGCCCCAGCATTTT.

This clone was picked up a small number of times. The rearrangement joins TRBV6-8 to TRBJ2-6, with 11 bases lining up with TRBD2. This CDR3 comprises 13 residues. The germline gives CDR1 MNHGY, CDR2 SAAAGT. The ends lost 5 bases at V and 12 bases at J; junction bases unmatched: 3. In DNA, the CDR3 is TGTGCCAGCAGTCAGACTAGCGGGACCGTCCTGACTTTC. It is translated as CASSQTSGTVLTF.

Many counts were recorded for this clone. J is TRBJ2-3 and V is TRBV11-3, with 8 bases matching TRBD2. V trimming: 5 bases; J trimming: 4 bases; junction bases outside the gene matches: 8. The CDR3 covers 15 residues. The germline gives CDR1 SGHNT, CDR2 YENEEA. The CDR3 DNA is TGTGCCAGCAGCAAGGGGACTAGTAGGTCAGATACGCAGTATTTT. The encoded protein is CASSKGTSRSDTQYF.

There are a few counts of this clone. The chain recombines TRBV11-3 with TRBJ2-3, with 9 bases identical to TRBD2. The germline CDR1 and CDR2 sequences are SGHNT and YENEEA. The CDR3 totals 15 residues. After removal of 4 bases from V and 2 bases from J, the junction contained 4 bases not matched to a gene. This chain's CDR3 is CASSSWTSVTDTQYF. The DNA for the CDR3 is TGTGCCAGCAGCTCATGGACTAGCGTCACAGATACGCAGTATTTT.

The chain couples TRBV29-1 to TRBJ2-7; TRBD2 agrees at 7 bases. The germline V gene has CDR1 SQVTM and CDR2 ANQGSEA. The CDR3 consists of 13 residues. V lost 6 bases to trimming and J lost 3 bases; unmatched junction nucleotides: 8. The CDR3 region has the DNA TGCAGCGTGGAGGGAGGGCCTTTCTACGAGCAGTACTTC. Translation: CSVEGGPFYEQYF.

The chain uses TRBV19 and TRBJ2-1; 12 nucleotides line up with TRBD2. The CDR3 loop spans 15 amino acids. The germline V gene encodes CDR1 LNHDA and CDR2 SQIVND (reference sequence). The ends lost 6 bases at V and 15 bases at J; junction bases unmatched: 15. In DNA, the CDR3 is TGTGCCAGTAGGCCCTCATGGACTAGCGGGATGTCAAGGTTCTTC. Translation: CASRPSWTSGMSRFF. Complete variable domain (other parts from reference TRBV19 and TRBJ2-1): DGGITQSPKYLFRKEGQNVTLSCEQNLNHDAMYWYRQDPGQGLRLIYYSQIVNDFQKGDIAEGYSVSREKKESFPLTVTSAQKNPTAFYLCASRPSWTSGMSRFFGPGTRLTVL.

In this sample, this clone turned up many times. This sequence joins TRBV11-3 and TRBJ2-5; tentative D call: TRBD1 (6 bases). The CDR3 runs 14 residues. Germline V gives CDR1 SGHNT, CDR2 YENEEA. Trimming shortened V by 1 base and J by 2 bases, and 8 bases separated the two germline ends. CDR3 amino acids: CASSLGTVQETQYF. The CDR3 DNA is TGTGCCAGCAGCTTAGGGACAGTACAAGAGACCCAGTACTTC.

The chain uses TRBV30 and TRBJ2-1; D uncertain. Germline V CDR1 and CDR2: GTSNPN, SVGIG (reference sequence). The CDR3 length is 11 residues. V gave up 2 bases and J gave up 9 bases, with 8 bases separating them. CDR3 DNA sequence: TGTGCCTGGAGTAGGGCAGCTGAGCAGTTCTTC. Encoded protein: CAWSRAAEQFF.